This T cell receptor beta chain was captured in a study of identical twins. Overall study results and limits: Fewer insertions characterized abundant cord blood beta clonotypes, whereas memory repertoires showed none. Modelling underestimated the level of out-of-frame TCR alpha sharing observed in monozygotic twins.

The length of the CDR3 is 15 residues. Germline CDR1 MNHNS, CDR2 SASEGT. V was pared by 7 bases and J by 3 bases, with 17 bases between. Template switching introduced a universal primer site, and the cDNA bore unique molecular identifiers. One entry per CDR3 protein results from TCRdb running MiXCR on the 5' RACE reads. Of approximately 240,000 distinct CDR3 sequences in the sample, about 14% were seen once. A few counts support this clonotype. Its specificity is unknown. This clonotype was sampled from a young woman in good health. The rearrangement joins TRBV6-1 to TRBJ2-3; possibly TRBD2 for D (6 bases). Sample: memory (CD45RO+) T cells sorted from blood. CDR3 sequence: CASNARDAGTDTQYF. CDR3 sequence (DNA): TGTGCCAGCAACGCACGGGACGCGGGAACAGATACGCAGTATTTT.